The source of this T cell receptor beta chain is a study of patients and donors after allogeneic stem cell transplantation. Germline CDR1 reads SGHKS; CDR2 reads YYEKEE (reference sequence). The V gene end was trimmed by 4 bases and the J gene end by 4 bases; junction bases not matched to a gene: 4. This CDR3 comprises 15 residues. TCRdb re-called the RT-PCR reads with MiXCR, one entry per CDR3 protein. The sample lists fewer than 250,000 distinct CDR3 sequences; over 12% were seen once. The chain couples TRBV5-5 to TRBJ2-2; 10 bases agree with TRBD2. The sample comprised blood, either unsorted or a sorted T cell fraction (not recorded which). The TCR originated in a human donor who was either an allogeneic HSCT recipient or a stem cell or donor lymphocyte infusion donor (not recorded which). It is not recorded whose cells these are; they may come from a transplant donor. This CDR3 is CASSRAGGPTGELFF. The DNA of the CDR3 is TGTGCCAGCAGCCGAGCGGGGGGGCCCACCGGGGAGCTGTTTTTT.